The 26 T cell receptor beta chains below come from one sample, sequenced in a study of OX40 agonist ivuxolimab in advanced cancers. Library construction relied on the immunoSEQ multiplex PCR assay. Sourced from immuneACCESS, this table was stored by TCRdb with only in-frame sequences that have V and J called. A share of the clones is absent; for the studies checked, an unresolved V gene accounts for under half, and the remainder has no known explanation. The sample table holds over 85,000 clones, of which about 92% were seen once. About 0.24% of the sample is held by the ten biggest clonotypes. The starting material was CD4+ or CD8+ T cells sorted from blood, obtained in a trial of the OX40 agonist ivuxolimab. The receptors stem from an adult with an advanced solid tumor such as melanoma, head and neck, liver or kidney cancer.

This clone was seen once. The genes are TRBV5-1 and TRBJ1-3; D gene uncertain. In germline, CDR1 is SGHRS, CDR2 YFSETQ. V shed 0 bases and J shed 4 bases, with 14 bases lying between them. CDR3 size: 16 residues. Here the CDR3 DNA reads TGCGCCAGCAGCTTGGCTCCTTCGGGGTCCGGAAACACCATATATTTT. Amino acids: CASSLAPSGSGNTIYF.

The chain is built from TRBV21-1 and TRBJ1-1. TRBV21-1 is tagged as a pseudogene. This CDR3 is built from 19 residues. The CDR3 nucleotides read TGTGCCAGCAGCAAAGCGTCAGGGAGCCAATGCTGGTCGAACACTGAAGCTTTCTTT. Translated, it gives CASSKASGSQCWSNTEAFF.

Here the CDR3 reads CAWRGSLHTDTQYF. CDR3 in DNA: TGTGCCTGGAGGGGATCCCTACACACAGATACGCAGTATTTT. The rearrangement links TRBV30 to TRBJ2-3; D is ambiguous. The CDR3 length is 14 residues. Between the trimmed V and J ends, which lost 3 bases and 2 bases, there was a span of 12 bases. The V gene's germline CDR1 is GTSNPN and CDR2 SVGIG (reference sequence).

The chain carries TRBV2 and TRBJ2-1; D perhaps matches TRBD2 (6 bases). CDR1 is SNHLY and CDR2 is FYNNEI in the germline V gene. The length of the CDR3 is 15 residues. Trimming removed 4 bases at V and 0 bases at J, with 10 bases between. This chain's CDR3 is CASSVGTPSYNEQFF. CDR3 coding DNA: TGTGCCAGCAGTGTCGGGACTCCCTCCTACAATGAGCAGTTCTTC.

The chain couples TRBV6-5 to TRBJ2-7; 9 nucleotides agree with TRBD2. This CDR3 contains 14 residues. The germline CDR1 and CDR2 sequences are MNHEY and SVGAGI. With 6 bases clipped from V and 4 bases from J, the junction kept 7 bases outside the gene matches. CDR3 DNA sequence: TGTGCCAGCAGGCGACTAGCGGCTGAGTACGAGCAGTACGTC. It translates to CASRRLAAEYEQYV.

The chain uses TRBV4-3 and TRBJ2-1, with D tentatively TRBD1 or TRBD2 (5 bases each). Germline V gives CDR1 LGHNA, CDR2 YSLEER. V was trimmed by 4 bases and J by 5 bases, leaving 21 bases between them. The CDR3 is 17 amino acids. This CDR3 is CASSRGYTTGTHNEQFF. CDR3 in DNA: TGCGCCAGCAGCCGGGGCTACACCACGGGGACCCACAATGAGCAGTTCTTC.

J is TRBJ2-1 and V is TRBV6-4; D possibly corresponds to TRBD1 (5 bases). From germline, CDR1 is MRHNA and CDR2 SNTAGT. The CDR3 runs to 15 residues. V was shortened by 6 bases and J by 0 bases, with 12 bases between the two germline ends. CDR3 protein: CASSATASSYNEQFF. The CDR3 region has the DNA TGTGCCAGCAGCGCGACAGCGAGCTCCTACAATGAGCAGTTCTTC.

The CDR3 loop is CASSQTLLTGVGEKLFF. The CDR3 coding sequence is TGCGCCAGCAGCCAGACCTTACTAACAGGGGTCGGTGAAAAACTGTTTTTT. This chain links TRBV4-3 with TRBJ1-4, with 7 positions matching TRBD1. V shed 3 bases, J shed 7 bases, and the junction held 14 bases outside the gene matches. The CDR3 has 17 amino acids. The V gene's germline CDR1 is LGHNA and CDR2 YSLEER.

The genes are TRBV4-2 and TRBJ1-2, with TRBD1 identical over 8 bases. The CDR3 contains 16 residues. The V segment lost 0 bases and the J segment 4 bases; nucleotides outside the gene matches: 7. Germline V lookup: CDR1 LGHNA, CDR2 YNFKEQ. The CDR3 reads CASSQDGDRSFYGYTF. Here the CDR3 DNA reads TGTGCCAGCAGCCAAGATGGGGACAGGTCCTTCTATGGCTACACCTTC.

As for this clone: This sample also contains other DNA sequences that code for the same CDR3. The rearrangement links TRBV19 to TRBJ2-1; 8 positions match TRBD2. Germline CDR1 is LNHDA and CDR2 is SQIVND (reference sequence). V was pared by 1 base and J by 7 bases, with 3 bases of the junction left unmatched. The CDR3 runs 14 residues. The CDR3 DNA reads as TGTGCCAGTAGTATAGCGGGAGGGCTGAATGAGCAGTTCTTC. Its translation: CASSIAGGLNEQFF.

This chain connects TRBV7-3 to TRBJ1-5, with 8 bases matching TRBD1. CDR1 SGHTA and CDR2 FQGTGA come from the germline V gene. V lost 4 bases to trimming and J lost 8 bases; unmatched junction nucleotides: 4. CDR3 length equals 13 residues. In nucleotides, the CDR3 is TGTGCCAGCAGCTCGGACAGGGTGAAGCCCCAGCATTTT. This gives the protein CASSSDRVKPQHF.

This clone has just one count. The rearrangement joins TRBV28 to TRBJ1-1, with D maybe TRBD1 (6 bases). Trimming removed 4 bases from V and 6 bases from J, with 12 bases in between. In germline, CDR1 is MDHEN, CDR2 SYDVKM. The CDR3 has 13 residues. The CDR3 DNA sequence: TGTGCCAGCAGTTCACCAGGGGCTTCTGAAGCTTTCTTT. It yields the protein CASSSPGASEAFF.

J is TRBJ1-5 and V is TRBV5-1; 9 bases are a match to TRBD1. From germline, CDR1 is SGHRS and CDR2 YFSETQ. The CDR3 consists of 15 residues. The ends lost 4 bases at V and 4 bases at J; junction bases unmatched: 6. The CDR3 bases are TGCGCCAGCAGCCTCGATGGACAGGGGAATCAGCCCCAGCATTTT. This codes for CASSLDGQGNQPQHF.

The CDR3, as DNA: TGTGCCAGCAGCTTAGAGTTCCAGGGGGCACCCCCCGGGGAGCTGTTTTTT. As protein: CASSLEFQGAPPGELFF. This sequence joins TRBV7-9 and TRBJ2-2, with 8 nucleotides matching TRBD1. Germline-derived CDR1 and CDR2 are SEHNR and FQNEAQ (reference sequence). The CDR3 consists of 17 residues. The ends lost 1 base at V and 6 bases at J; junction bases unmatched: 10.

CDR3 residues: CASSSGVGNQPQHF. The CDR3 region has the DNA TGTGCCAGCAGTTCAGGGGTGGGCAATCAGCCCCAGCATTTT. The V and J genes are TRBV6-6 and TRBJ1-5, with TRBD1 as a possible D gene (6 bases). Between the trimmed V and J ends, which lost 4 bases and 2 bases, there was a span of 9 bases. This CDR3 is 14 amino acids long. Germline CDR1 reads MNHNY; CDR2 reads SVGAGI (reference sequence).

V is TRBV30 and J is TRBJ1-4; 7 bases match TRBD1. Trimming at V came to 0 bases and at J to 2 bases, leaving 6 bases not matched to a gene. CDR1 GTSNPN and CDR2 SVGIG come from the germline V gene (reference sequence). This CDR3 is 16 amino acids long. CDR3 coding DNA: TGTGCCTGGAGTGTTACCAGGGGGTATACTAATGAAAAACTGTTTTTT. Translation gives CAWSVTRGYTNEKLFF.

The chain uses TRBV5-8 and TRBJ1-1; 7 bases map to TRBD1. The CDR3 is 14 residues long. CDR1 SGHTS and CDR2 YDEGEE come from the germline V gene. The J segment lost 5 bases and the V segment lost 3 bases, leaving 7 bases of the junction unmatched. CDR3 in amino acids: CASSWGQLGTEAFF. The DNA for the CDR3 is TGTGCCAGCAGCTGGGGACAGTTGGGAACTGAAGCTTTCTTT.

The genes are TRBV4-3 and TRBJ1-3; D is ambiguous. Germline CDR1 LGHNA, CDR2 YSLEER. This CDR3 has 16 amino acids. Trimming pared 1 base from V and 0 bases from J, leaving 10 bases between. This CDR3 is CASSQVPTLSGNTIYF. The CDR3 nucleotides are TGCGCCAGCAGCCAAGTTCCAACCCTCTCTGGAAACACCATATATTTT.

This clone is classed as medium-sized. CDR3 coding DNA: TGTGCCAGCCCCACGGGTACGAGGCACTACGAGCAGTACTTC. Amino acid sequence: CASPTGTRHYEQYF. This chain joins TRBV6-5 and TRBJ2-7; D ambiguous. V lost 8 bases and J lost 3, with 17 bases in between. Germline CDR1 reads MNHEY; CDR2 reads SVGAGI. The CDR3 extends over 14 amino acids.

V gene TRBV7-3 combines with J gene TRBJ2-5, with D perhaps TRBD2 (6 bases). The V gene lost 0 bases and the J gene lost 5 bases, with 16 bases spanning the gap. Germline V lookup: CDR1 SGHTA, CDR2 FQGTGA. The CDR3 is 16 amino acids. CDR3 nucleotides: TGTGCCAGCAGCTTAACGGTTGCGGGGCCGGGGGAGACCCAGTACTTC. Translation: CASSLTVAGPGETQYF.

The genes are TRBV2 and TRBJ2-1; 7 bases match TRBD2. CDR1 is SNHLY and CDR2 is FYNNEI in the germline V gene. The CDR3 is 13 residues long. Trimming took 6 bases from V and 8 from J; bases not matched to a gene: 7. The CDR3 DNA follows: TGTGCCAGCAGCCTGGGGAGGGTACATGAGCAGTTCTTC. As protein: CASSLGRVHEQFF.

The chain has TRBV2 and TRBJ2-5, with a weak D call TRBD1 (6 bases). Trimming cost V 7 bases and J 5 bases, with 26 bases left between them. The CDR3 length is 17 residues. Germline CDR1 SNHLY, CDR2 FYNNEI. The CDR3, as DNA: TGTGCCAGCACCGAGGCAGTGGGTTTAGGGGGTGGGGAGACCCAGTACTTC. Its protein is CASTEAVGLGGGETQYF.

The V and J genes are TRBV28 and TRBJ2-7; D remains unclear. Trimming cost V 5 bases and J 1 base, with 18 bases left between them. The CDR3 extends over 16 amino acids. Germline V gives CDR1 MDHEN, CDR2 SYDVKM. The DNA for the CDR3 is TGTGCCAGCAGTCAGGCGGTGGGGAAGGCGTCCTACGAGCAGTACGTC. Its protein product is CASSQAVGKASYEQYV.

The chain links TRBV20-1 to TRBJ2-5; D is undetermined. CDR3 length equals 11 residues. In germline, CDR1 is DFQATT, CDR2 SNEGSKA (reference sequence). Trimming left V 2 bases short and J 6 bases short, with 7 bases between. The CDR3 loop is CSARSPQTQYF. In nucleotides, the CDR3 is TGCAGTGCTAGATCCCCCCAGACCCAGTACTTC.

The chain uses TRBV11-2 and TRBJ1-1; 9 bases are a match to TRBD1. The CDR3 has 17 amino acids. J gave up 0 bases and V 5 bases, and 10 bases lay outside the gene matches. The germline CDR1 and CDR2 sequences are SGHAT and FQNNGV. The CDR3 bases are TGTGCCAGCAGCCCACTCGGGGACAGGGAATTGAACACTGAAGCTTTCTTT. Encoded protein: CASSPLGDRELNTEAFF.

The gene calls are TRBV4-1 and TRBJ1-1, with a tentative D call TRBD1 (5 bases). The CDR3 length is 16 residues. Per germline, CDR1 MGHRA and CDR2 YSYEKL. V was cut by 2 bases and J by 1 base, with 14 bases left in between. CDR3 nucleotides: TGCGCCAGCAGCCAACGCCAGGGTGAGGGGAACACTGAAGCTTTCTTT. Translated: CASSQRQGEGNTEAFF.